The clone carrying this T cell receptor beta chain occurred once. Its target is not known. Other DNA sequences within the sample encode an identical CDR3. Clones were read by immunoSEQ multiplex PCR, and TCRdb kept only the in-frame ones, dropping some. The profile shows about 120,000 clones, 70% to 90% of them singletons. Trimming removed 6 bases from V and 4 bases from J; junction bases left unmatched: 6. Per the germline V gene, CDR1 is LNHDA and CDR2 is SQIVND (reference sequence). CDR3 length: 13 amino acids. The source of the sample is a study of cytomegalovirus exposure and HLA in healthy donors. On the study more broadly: The platform used for the approximately 120 validation repertoires matched that of the 500 to 850 first-cohort repertoires, a later analysis reported. Study-wide results and limits: Under in vitro conditions, three CMV-associated chains were confirmed as specific for CMV antigens.

The clonotype originates from a young woman in good health and CMV-seropositive. The chain recombines TRBV19 with TRBJ2-7; 7 bases are shared with TRBD2. The sample comprised PBMCs. The CDR3 DNA is TGTGCCAGTAGCCTAGCGGTCTCATACGAGCAGTACTTC. It codes for CASSLAVSYEQYF.